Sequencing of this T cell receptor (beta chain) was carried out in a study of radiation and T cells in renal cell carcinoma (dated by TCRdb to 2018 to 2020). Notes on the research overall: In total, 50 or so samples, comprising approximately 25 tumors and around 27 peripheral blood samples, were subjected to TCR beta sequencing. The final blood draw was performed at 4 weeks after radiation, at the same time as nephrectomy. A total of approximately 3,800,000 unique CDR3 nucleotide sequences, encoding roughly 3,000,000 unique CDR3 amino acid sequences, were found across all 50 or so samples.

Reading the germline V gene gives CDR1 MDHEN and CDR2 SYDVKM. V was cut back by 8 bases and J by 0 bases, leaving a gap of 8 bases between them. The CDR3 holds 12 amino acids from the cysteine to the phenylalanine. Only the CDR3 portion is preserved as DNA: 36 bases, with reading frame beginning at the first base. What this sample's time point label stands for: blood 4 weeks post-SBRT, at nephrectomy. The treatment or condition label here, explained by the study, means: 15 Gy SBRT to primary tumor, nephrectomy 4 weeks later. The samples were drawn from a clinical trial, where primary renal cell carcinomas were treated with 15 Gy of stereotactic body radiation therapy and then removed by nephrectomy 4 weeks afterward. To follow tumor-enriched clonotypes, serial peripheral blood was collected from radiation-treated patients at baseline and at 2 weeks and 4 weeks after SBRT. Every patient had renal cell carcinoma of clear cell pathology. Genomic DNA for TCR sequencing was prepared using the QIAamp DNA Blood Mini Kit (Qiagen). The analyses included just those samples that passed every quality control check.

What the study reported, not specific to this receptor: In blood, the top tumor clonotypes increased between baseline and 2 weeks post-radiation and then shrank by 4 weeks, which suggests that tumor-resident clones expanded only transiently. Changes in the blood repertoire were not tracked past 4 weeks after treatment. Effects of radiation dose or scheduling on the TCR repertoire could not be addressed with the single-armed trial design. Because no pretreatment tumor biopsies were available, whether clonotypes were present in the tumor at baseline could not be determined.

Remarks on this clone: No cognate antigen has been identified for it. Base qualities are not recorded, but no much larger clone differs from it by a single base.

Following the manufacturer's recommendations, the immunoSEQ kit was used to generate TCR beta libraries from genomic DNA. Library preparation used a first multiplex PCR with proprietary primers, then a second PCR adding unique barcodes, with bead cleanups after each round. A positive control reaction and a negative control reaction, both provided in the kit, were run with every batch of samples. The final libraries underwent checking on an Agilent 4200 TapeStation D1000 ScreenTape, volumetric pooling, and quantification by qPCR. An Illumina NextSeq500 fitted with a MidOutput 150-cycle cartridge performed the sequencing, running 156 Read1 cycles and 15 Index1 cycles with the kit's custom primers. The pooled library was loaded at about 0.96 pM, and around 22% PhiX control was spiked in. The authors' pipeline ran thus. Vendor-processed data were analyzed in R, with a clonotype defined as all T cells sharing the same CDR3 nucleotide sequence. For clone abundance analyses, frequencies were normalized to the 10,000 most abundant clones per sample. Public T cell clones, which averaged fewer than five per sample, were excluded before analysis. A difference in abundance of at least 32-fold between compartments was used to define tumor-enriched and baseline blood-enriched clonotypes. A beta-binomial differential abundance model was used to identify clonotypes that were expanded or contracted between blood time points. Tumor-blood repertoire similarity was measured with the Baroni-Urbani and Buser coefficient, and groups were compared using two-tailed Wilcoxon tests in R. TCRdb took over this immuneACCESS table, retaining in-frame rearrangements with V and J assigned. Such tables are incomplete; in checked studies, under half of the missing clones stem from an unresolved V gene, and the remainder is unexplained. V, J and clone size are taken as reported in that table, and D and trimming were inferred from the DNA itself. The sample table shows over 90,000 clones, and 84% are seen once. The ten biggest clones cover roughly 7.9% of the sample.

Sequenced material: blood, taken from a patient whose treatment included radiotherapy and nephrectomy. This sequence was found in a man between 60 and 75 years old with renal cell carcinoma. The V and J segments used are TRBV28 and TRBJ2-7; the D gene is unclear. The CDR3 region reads CASSSFSYEQYF. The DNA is TGTGCCAGCTCAAGCTTCTCCTACGAGCAGTACTTC. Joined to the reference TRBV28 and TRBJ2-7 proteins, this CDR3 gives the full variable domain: DVKVTQSSRYLVKRTGEKVFLECVQDMDHENMFWYRQDPGLGLRLIYFSYDVKMKEKGDIPEGYSVSREKKERFSLILESASTNQTSMYLCASSSFSYEQYFGPGTRLTVT.